These T cell receptor beta chains were read from a single sample in a study of cytomegalovirus exposure and HLA in healthy donors. Clones were sequenced by immunoSEQ multiplex PCR, and TCRdb holds only the in-frame ones, with some missing. The sample holds approximately 190,000 clones; roughly 80% are singletons and the top ten take 3.4%. Material for sequencing was PBMCs. The receptor set was obtained from a man in his forties in good health and CMV-seropositive. Both conserved end residues are trimmed from each CDR3.

length: 10; V: TRBV27; CDR3: ASSRGNTEAF
length: 12; V: TRBV6-6; CDR3: ASSAPGWVTEAF
length: 11; V: TRBV6-1; CDR3: ANSRGSSYEQY
length: 12; V: TRBV2; CDR3: ASSVRLANTEAF
length: 11; V: TRBV6-1; CDR3: AIQWTANQPQH
length: 13; V: TRBV7-9; CDR3: ASSLGAGTTGELF
length: 13; V: TRBV4-1; CDR3: ASSQEAASNQPQH
length: 12; V: TRBV13; CDR3: ASSRGTGNSPLH
length: 15; V: TRBV5-4; CDR3: ASSAPIGGTLGREQY
length: 13; V: TRBV5-1; CDR3: ASSLIFGGTDTQY
length: 11; V: TRBV7-7; CDR3: ASSLAGGDTQY
length: 13; V: TRBV7-2; CDR3: ASSSDRGLYNEQF
length: 12; V: TRBV6-1; CDR3: ASSAAGGPYEQY
length: 16; V: TRBV7-9; CDR3: ASRPTPGQKNSYNEQF
length: 14; V: TRBV29-1; CDR3: SVTRRGGTYTDTQY
length: 9; V: TRBV20-1; CDR3: SAQGPGTQY
length: 14; V: TRBV5-1; CDR3: ASSTGQGIGQETQY
length: 13; V: TRBV28; CDR3: ASSRGLAGTNEQF
length: 11; V: TRBV7-2; CDR3: ASSFGLSYEQY
length: 15; V: TRBV7-9; CDR3: ASSPPGRGSFPQTQY
length: 13; V: TRBV5-1; CDR3: ASSPGGLSYNEQF
length: 12; V: TRBV2; CDR3: ASSPPTDSYEQY
length: 14; V: TRBV5-1; CDR3: ASSIPGQANTGELF
length: 12; V: TRBV28; CDR3: ASRGTFSGNTIY
length: 14; V: TRBV30; CDR3: AWSSSGEWSYYGYT
length: 14; V: TRBV10-3; CDR3: AISESDFGQGYGYT
length: 14; V: TRBV7-9; CDR3: ASSSEGRAGSYEQY
length: 15; V: TRBV7-3; CDR3: ASSLGRGGPGTDTQY
length: 13; V: TRBV9; CDR3: ASSVGDRYYNEQF
length: 9; V: TRBV7-9; CDR3: ASRIEGTQY
length: 9; V: TRBV20-1; CDR3: SGAGRETQY
length: 13; V: TRBV18; CDR3: ASSRGQVGDQPQH
length: 13; V: TRBV18; CDR3: ASSLTGTSNQPQH
length: 19; V: TRBV7-2; CDR3: ASSLARGQGARHGPYNEQF
length: 13; V: TRBV19; CDR3: ASSRGQGVTYEQY
length: 16; V: TRBV13; CDR3: ASSLGPDGGQNQETQY
length: 15; V: TRBV5-1; CDR3: ASSYSTSGGSTDTQY
length: 13; V: TRBV5-1; CDR3: ASSPLAGGTNEQF
length: 13; V: TRBV28; CDR3: ASSQDRGLTDTQY
length: 13; V: TRBV12-5; CDR3: ASGLGSGGQETQY
length: 13; V: TRBV2; CDR3: ASSDPGRAGNTIY
length: 12; V: TRBV6-5; CDR3: ASRLVQTNTEAF